These 22 T cell receptor beta chains share one sample of origin, sequenced in a study of cytomegalovirus exposure and HLA in healthy donors (dated 2017 in TCRdb). Library method: the immunoSEQ multiplex PCR assay. For the multiplex PCR, a mixture combining 60 forward primers for TCR Vbeta segments and 13 reverse primers for TCR Jbeta segments was used. Entries here come from immuneACCESS through TCRdb and include only in-frame sequences with V and J called. Some clones fail to appear in such tables; in the studies checked, an unresolved V gene covers under half of the shortfall, and the cause of the remainder is unknown. The sample table shows about 190,000 clones, and about four fifths are seen once. Clones ranked in the top ten supply about 2.6% of the sample. Sample: PBMCs. These receptors were taken from a woman in her forties or fifties in good health and CMV-seropositive.

The chain uses TRBV2 and TRBJ1-2; unclear D gene. Germline CDR1 is SNHLY and CDR2 is FYNNEI. CDR3 length: 13 residues. Trimming pared 6 bases from V and 2 bases from J, leaving 10 bases between. CDR3 DNA: TGTGCCAGCAGGGAAAGCATCAACTATGGCTACACCTTC. This sequence encodes CASRESINYGYTF.

V is TRBV7-3 and J is TRBJ2-3; TRBD2 aligns across 9 bases. Losses at the gene ends were 5 bases for V and 1 base for J; bases not matched to a gene: 7. CDR1 and CDR2 from the germline V gene are SGHTA and FQGTGA. The CDR3 length is 16 residues. Here the CDR3 DNA reads TGTGCCAGCAGCCCCGTGCGGGGGGGAGGCACAGATACGCAGTATTTT. It translates to CASSPVRGGGTDTQYF. The full variable domain, rest sourced from reference TRBV7-3 and TRBJ2-3, is GAGVSQTPSNKVTEKGKYVELRCDPISGHTALYWYRQSLGQGPEFLIYFQGTGAADDSGLPNDRFFAVRPEGSVSTLKIQRTERGDSAVYLCASSPVRGGGTDTQYFGPGTRLTVL.

This chain joins TRBV27 and TRBJ2-2, with 9 bases matching TRBD1. The length of the CDR3 is 14 residues. Germline trimming cut 6 bases from V and 3 bases from J; bases unmatched to any gene: 2. Germline V CDR1 and CDR2: MNHEY, SMNVEV (reference sequence). In DNA form, the CDR3 reads TGTGCCAGCAGAAGACAGGGGGACACCGGGGAGCTGTTTTTT. It translates to CASRRQGDTGELFF.

The rearrangement links TRBV21-1 to TRBJ1-2; TRBD1, the table's D call, was not compared with the DNA. TRBV21-1 constitutes a pseudogene. The CDR3 consists of 12 residues. CDR3 coding DNA: TGTGCCAGCGCAGGTGCAAACTATGGCTACACCTTC. This gives the protein CASAGANYGYTF.

The CDR3 sequence is CASSFTGASSGNTIYF. CDR3 nucleotides: TGTGCCAGCAGCTTTACAGGGGCGAGCTCTGGAAACACCATATATTTT. V gene TRBV7-9 combines with J gene TRBJ1-3; 7 bases align to TRBD1. J was trimmed by 0 bases and V by 3 bases; bases with no gene match: 5. Looked up from germline, CDR1 is SEHNR and CDR2 is FQNEAQ (reference sequence). The CDR3 runs to 16 residues.

This chain links TRBV6-7 with TRBJ1-1, with a tentative D call TRBD1 (5 bases). TRBV6-7 is given ORF status, its function remaining uncertain. The V and J ends lost 7 bases and 2 bases respectively, with 14 bases between them. This CDR3 is built from 14 residues. CDR3 residues: CASTTPTVNTEAFF. CDR3 nucleotide sequence: TGTGCCAGCACGACTCCGACAGTAAACACTGAAGCTTTCTTT.

The chain employs TRBV4-3 and TRBJ2-4, with D maybe TRBD1 (5 bases). V gave up 3 bases and J gave up 7 bases, with 19 bases separating them. The CDR3 loop spans 16 amino acids. Germline-derived CDR1 and CDR2 are LGHNA and YSLEER. Here the CDR3 DNA reads TGCGCCAGCAGCCAGGGCAGGGCCTCCGACCCCAACATTCAGTACTTC. Its protein is CASSQGRASDPNIQYF.

CDR3 coding DNA: TGTGCCAGCAGCCCTAGAGGGGGCTTTGGTCAGCCCCAGCATTTT. This translates into CASSPRGGFGQPQHF. The chain recombines TRBV11-2 with TRBJ1-5, with 7 nucleotides matching TRBD1. The CDR3 totals 15 residues. The junction had 10 bases not matched to a gene; V was cut back by 5 bases and J by 6 bases. In germline, CDR1 is SGHAT, CDR2 FQNNGV.

V gene TRBV19 combines with J gene TRBJ1-2, with D perhaps matching TRBD1 (5 bases). The V gene's germline CDR1 is LNHDA and CDR2 SQIVND (reference sequence). The CDR3 extends over 12 amino acids. The germline V and J ends were trimmed by 3 bases and 14 bases, with 16 bases remaining between them. Here the CDR3 reads CASSMSGGIATF. DNA for the CDR3: TGTGCCAGTAGTATGAGCGGGGGGATAGCGACCTTC. The full variable domain, rest sourced from reference TRBV19 and TRBJ1-2, is DGGITQSPKYLFRKEGQNVTLSCEQNLNHDAMYWYRQDPGQGLRLIYYSQIVNDFQKGDIAEGYSVSREKKESFPLTVTSAQKNPTAFYLCASSMSGGIATFGSGTRLTVV.

V and J are TRBV7-2 and TRBJ1-5, with D tentatively TRBD1 (5 bases). V shed 6 bases and J shed 4 bases, with 16 bases lying between them. This CDR3 is 15 amino acids long. CDR1 is SGHTA and CDR2 is FQGNSA in the germline V gene. CDR3 loop: CASRPAGGTNQPQHF. The DNA of the CDR3 is TGTGCCAGCAGGCCCGCGGGAGGGACTAATCAGCCCCAGCATTTT.

This chain links TRBV11-2 with TRBJ1-5; no clear D. The germline V and J ends were trimmed by 6 bases and 3 bases, with 15 bases remaining between them. Germline V CDR1 and CDR2: SGHAT, FQNNGV. CDR3 size: 15 residues. The chain's CDR3 is CASSPHSNNNQPQHF. For the CDR3, the DNA is TGTGCCAGCAGTCCCCATAGCAACAACAATCAGCCCCAGCATTTT.

This clone was counted between two and nine times. The CDR3: CASSLSGDEQFF. The CDR3 DNA is TGCGCCAGCAGCTTGTCAGGGGATGAGCAGTTCTTC. This chain connects TRBV5-1 to TRBJ2-1; possibly TRBD1 for D (6 bases). CDR3 length: 12 amino acids. Trimming took off 1 base at V and 8 bases at J, with 7 bases between the two ends. Germline-derived CDR1 and CDR2 are SGHRS and YFSETQ.

This chain connects TRBV28 to TRBJ2-7; 11 bases are shared with TRBD1. The V and J ends lost 6 bases and 2 bases, in that order; junction bases with no gene match: 6. Germline assignment: CDR1 MDHEN and CDR2 SYDVKM. This CDR3 is 15 amino acids long. The CDR3 nucleotides are TGTGCCAGCAGAATCTCGGGACAGGGGGCCTACGAGCAGTACTTC. It translates to CASRISGQGAYEQYF.

This clone was observed a single time. This chain joins TRBV27 and TRBJ2-7; the match to TRBD1 covers 12 bases. The CDR3 has 17 amino acids. CDR1 is MNHEY and CDR2 is SMNVEV in the germline V gene (reference sequence). J gave up 3 bases and V 7 bases, and 13 bases lay outside the gene matches. The CDR3 DNA reads as TGTGCCAGCACCTCACGACCGGGACAGGGGGCTCTCTACGAGCAGTACTTC. Amino acids: CASTSRPGQGALYEQYF.

The rearrangement joins TRBV5-6 to TRBJ2-2; TRBD1 might be the D (5 bases). Trimming left V 2 bases short and J 2 bases short, with 10 bases between. From germline, CDR1 is SGHDT and CDR2 YYEEEE. This CDR3 contains 15 residues. CDR3 residues: CASSLQDRNTGELFF. The CDR3 DNA follows: TGTGCCAGCAGCTTACAGGATAGAAACACCGGGGAGCTGTTTTTT.

This clone has only a few counts. The V gene is TRBV25-1, the J gene TRBJ1-2, with D perhaps matching TRBD1 (5 bases). Germline CDR1 and CDR2: MGHDK and SYGVNS. V lost 2 bases and J 7 bases, leaving 5 bases between the germline ends. This CDR3 has 11 residues. The CDR3 nucleotides are TGTGCCAGCAGTGAAACAGGTGGCTACACCTTC. It codes for CASSETGGYTF.

The J gene is TRBJ2-1, the V gene TRBV6-6; D is perhaps TRBD1 (5 bases). V was cut by 7 bases and J by 0 bases, with 10 bases left in between. The germline CDR1 and CDR2 sequences are MNHNY and SVGAGI (reference sequence). This CDR3 comprises 14 residues. Written as DNA, the CDR3 is TGTGCCAGCACCTTAGACAGCTCCTACAATGAGCAGTTCTTC. It yields the protein CASTLDSSYNEQFF.

The chain couples TRBV6-5 to TRBJ2-3; D uncertain. CDR3 length equals 14 residues. With 4 bases removed from V and 2 bases from J, the gap between germline ends came to 10 bases. Germline V CDR1 and CDR2: MNHEY, SVGAGI. CDR3 sequence: CASSSPGFTDTQYF. DNA for the CDR3: TGTGCCAGCAGTTCCCCAGGTTTCACAGATACGCAGTATTTT.

This chain joins TRBV30 and TRBJ2-3, with TRBD2 as a possible D gene (5 bases). This CDR3 region has 16 residues. Germline V gene sequence: CDR1 GTSNPN, CDR2 SVGIG (reference sequence). The ends were cut back, 5 bases at V and 3 bases at J, with 21 bases in the middle. DNA for the CDR3: TGTGCCTGGGGTATCGTGAAGGACTGGAGAACAGATACGCAGTATTTT. This translates into CAWGIVKDWRTDTQYF.

To note about this clone: Other DNA sequences within the sample encode an identical CDR3. This chain joins TRBV4-1 and TRBJ1-1; TRBD1 might be the D (6 bases). The CDR3 loop spans 15 amino acids. With 0 bases removed from V and 5 bases from J, the gap between germline ends came to 13 bases. Germline assignment: CDR1 MGHRA and CDR2 YSYEKL. Here the CDR3 reads CASSQELNRATEAFF. DNA for the CDR3: TGCGCCAGCAGCCAAGAGCTCAACAGGGCAACTGAAGCTTTCTTT.

The chain couples TRBV6-5 to TRBJ1-2; 7 bases agree with TRBD1. Losses at the gene ends were 5 bases for V and 4 bases for J; bases not matched to a gene: 10. The CDR3 is made up of 15 amino acids. The germline CDR1 and CDR2 sequences are MNHEY and SVGAGI. The CDR3: CASSTYLRDSYGYTF. The CDR3 DNA reads TGTGCCAGCAGTACTTACCTCCGGGACAGCTATGGCTACACCTTC.

The V and J genes are TRBV4-2 and TRBJ2-7; 7 nucleotides agree with TRBD1. CDR1 is LGHNA, CDR2 YNFKEQ, per germline. With 0 bases clipped from V and 0 bases from J, the junction kept 2 bases outside the gene matches. The CDR3 spans 15 residues. The CDR3 is CASSQDWDSSYEQYF. CDR3 DNA sequence: TGTGCCAGCAGCCAAGACTGGGACAGCTCCTACGAGCAGTACTTC.